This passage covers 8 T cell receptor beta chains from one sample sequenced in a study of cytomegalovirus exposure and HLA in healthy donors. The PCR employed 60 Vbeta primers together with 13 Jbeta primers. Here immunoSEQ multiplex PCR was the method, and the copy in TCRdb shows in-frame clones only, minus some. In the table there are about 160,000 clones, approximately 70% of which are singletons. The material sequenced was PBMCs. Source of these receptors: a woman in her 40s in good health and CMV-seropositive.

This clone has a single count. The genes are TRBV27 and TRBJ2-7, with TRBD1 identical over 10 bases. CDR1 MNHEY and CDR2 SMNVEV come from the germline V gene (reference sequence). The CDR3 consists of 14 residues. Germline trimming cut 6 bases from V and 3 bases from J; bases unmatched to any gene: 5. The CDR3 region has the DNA TGTGCCAGCAGACCTTGGACAGGGGGCTACGAGCAGTACTTC. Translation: CASRPWTGGYEQYF.

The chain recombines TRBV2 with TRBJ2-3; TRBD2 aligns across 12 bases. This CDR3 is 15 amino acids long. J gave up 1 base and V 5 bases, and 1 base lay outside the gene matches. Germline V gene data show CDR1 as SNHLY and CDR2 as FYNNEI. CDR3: CASSWTSGGTDTQYF. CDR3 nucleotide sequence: TGTGCCAGCAGTTGGACTAGCGGGGGCACAGATACGCAGTATTTT.

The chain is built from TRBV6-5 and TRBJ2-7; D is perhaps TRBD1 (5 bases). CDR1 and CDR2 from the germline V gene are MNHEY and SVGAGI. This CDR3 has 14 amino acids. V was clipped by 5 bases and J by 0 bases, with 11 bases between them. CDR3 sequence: CASSPRQSSYEQYF. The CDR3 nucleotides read TGTGCCAGCAGTCCCCGACAGAGCTCCTACGAGCAGTACTTC.

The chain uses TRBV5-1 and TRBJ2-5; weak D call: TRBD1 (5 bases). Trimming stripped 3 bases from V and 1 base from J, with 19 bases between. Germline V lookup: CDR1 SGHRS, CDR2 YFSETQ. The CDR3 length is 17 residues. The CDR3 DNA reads TGCGCCAGCAGCTCCGGTTCAGCACAGGTCGTCCAAGAGACCCAGTACTTC. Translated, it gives CASSSGSAQVVQETQYF.

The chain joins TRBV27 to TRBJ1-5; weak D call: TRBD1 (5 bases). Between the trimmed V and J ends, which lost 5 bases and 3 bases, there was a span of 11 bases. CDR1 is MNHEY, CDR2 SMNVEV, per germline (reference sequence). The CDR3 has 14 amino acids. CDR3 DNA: TGTGCCAGCAGTCGAACAGGTACCAATCAGCCCCAGCATTTT. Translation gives CASSRTGTNQPQHF.

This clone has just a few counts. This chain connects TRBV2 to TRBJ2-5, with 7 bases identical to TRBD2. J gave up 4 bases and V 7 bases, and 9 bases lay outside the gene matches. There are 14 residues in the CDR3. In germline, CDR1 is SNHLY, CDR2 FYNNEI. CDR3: CASKERESPETQYF. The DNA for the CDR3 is TGTGCCAGCAAAGAGCGGGAAAGTCCAGAGACCCAGTACTTC.

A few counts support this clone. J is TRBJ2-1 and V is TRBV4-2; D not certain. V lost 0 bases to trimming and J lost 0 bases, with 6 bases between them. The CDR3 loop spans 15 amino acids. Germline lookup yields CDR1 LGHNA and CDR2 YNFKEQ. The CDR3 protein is CASSQDLTSYNEQFF. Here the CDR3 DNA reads TGTGCCAGCAGCCAAGACCTAACCTCCTACAATGAGCAGTTCTTC.

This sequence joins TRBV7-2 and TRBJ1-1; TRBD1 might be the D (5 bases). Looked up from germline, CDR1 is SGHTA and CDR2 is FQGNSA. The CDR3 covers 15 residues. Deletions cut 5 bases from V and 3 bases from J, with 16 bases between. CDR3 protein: CASSVGNRWDTEAFF. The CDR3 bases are TGTGCCAGCAGCGTTGGGAACAGGTGGGACACTGAAGCTTTCTTT. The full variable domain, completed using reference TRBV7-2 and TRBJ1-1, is GAGVSQSPSNKVTEKGKDVELRCDPISGHTALYWYRQSLGQGLEFLIYFQGNSAPDKSGLPSDRFSAERTGGSVSTLTIQRTQQEDSAVYLCASSVGNRWDTEAFFGQGTRLTVV.